The 24 T cell receptor beta chains presented below share a single source sample, sequenced in a study of cytomegalovirus exposure and HLA in healthy donors. The PCR contained 60 Vbeta and 13 Jbeta primers. Only in-frame clones appear in the TCRdb table, and some are missing; sequencing was by immunoSEQ multiplex PCR. The sample records fewer than 75,000 clones, roughly 82% being singletons. The material sequenced was PBMCs. These receptors were collected from a man in his sixties or seventies in good health and CMV-seronegative.

The chain combines TRBV27 with TRBJ2-5; 12 nucleotides align to TRBD2. Trimming removed 5 bases from V and 11 bases from J; junction bases left unmatched: 12. The CDR3 extends over 15 amino acids. The germline gives CDR1 MNHEY, CDR2 SMNVEV (reference sequence). The CDR3 coding sequence is TGTGCCAGCAGTCCGGCTAGCGGGGGGGCCCGGGAGCAGTACTTC. The encoded protein is CASSPASGGAREQYF.

This chain uses TRBV5-3 with TRBJ1-2; D not certain. TRBV5-3 is given ORF status, its function remaining uncertain. V lost 7 bases and J lost 0, with 13 bases in between. The CDR3 is 14 residues long. CDR3 sequence reads: CARCNQEPNYGYTF. The CDR3 DNA reads TGTGCCAGATGCAACCAAGAGCCTAACTATGGCTACACCTTC.

The chain has TRBV11-2 and TRBJ1-1, with no clear D. V was trimmed by 2 bases and J by 5 bases, leaving 12 bases between them. Germline CDR1 SGHAT, CDR2 FQNNGV. The CDR3 runs to 14 residues. The CDR3 is CASSLREIRTEAFF. CDR3 sequence (DNA): TGTGCCAGCAGCTTAAGGGAGATCAGGACTGAAGCTTTCTTT.

The J gene is TRBJ2-7, the V gene TRBV28, with D maybe TRBD1 (5 bases). Trimming took off 2 bases at V and 6 bases at J, with 11 bases between the two ends. The V gene's germline CDR1 is MDHEN and CDR2 SYDVKM. This CDR3 region has 13 residues. Written as DNA, the CDR3 is TGTGCCAGCAGTTTAGGCAGGGATGGCGAGCAGTACTTC. It is translated as CASSLGRDGEQYF.

The chain couples TRBV27 to TRBJ1-2; 10 bases are shared with TRBD1. The CDR3 runs to 13 residues. Germline CDR1 MNHEY, CDR2 SMNVEV (reference sequence). The V segment lost 6 bases and the J segment 4 bases; nucleotides outside the gene matches: 2. CDR3 sequence: CASRRTGGYGYTF. The CDR3 DNA reads TGTGCCAGCAGAAGGACAGGGGGCTATGGCTACACCTTC.

The chain carries TRBV30 and TRBJ2-3; TRBD1 matches 8 bases. CDR1 is GTSNPN, CDR2 SVGIG, per germline (reference sequence). The CDR3 is 15 residues long. V lost 3 bases, J lost 0 bases, and 5 bases stayed unmatched. Written as DNA, the CDR3 is TGTGCCTGGAGCCCGACAGGGGCTAGCACAGATACGCAGTATTTT. It codes for CAWSPTGASTDTQYF. Combining the CDR3 with reference TRBV30 and TRBJ2-3 gives the whole variable domain SQTIHQWPATLVQPVGSPLSLECTVEGTSNPNLYWYRQAAGRGLQLLFYSVGIGQISSEVPQNLSASRPQDRQFILSSKKLLLSDSGFYLCAWSPTGASTDTQYFGPGTRLTVL.

This chain connects TRBV6-6 to TRBJ1-2; D is undetermined. The CDR3 spans 11 residues. The V gene's germline CDR1 is MNHNY and CDR2 SVGAGI (reference sequence). Between the trimmed V and J ends, which lost 5 bases and 8 bases, there was a span of 9 bases. For the CDR3, the DNA is TGTGCCAGCAGTGAAAGAGGCGGCTACACCTTC. Amino acid sequence: CASSERGGYTF.

This clone showed up just once. The rearrangement joins TRBV18 to TRBJ1-1, with D perhaps TRBD1 (5 bases). CDR1 and CDR2 (germline): KGHSH, LQKENI. The germline V and J ends were trimmed by 0 bases and 7 bases, with 15 bases remaining between them. The CDR3 consists of 15 residues. In DNA form, the CDR3 reads TGTGCCAGCTCACCACCTGCAGGGTCGCCCTATGAAGCTTTCTTT. Its translation is CASSPPAGSPYEAFF.

The chain carries TRBV11-2 and TRBJ2-5, with a weak D call TRBD2 (5 bases). The germline V gene encodes CDR1 SGHAT and CDR2 FQNNGV. CDR3 length: 13 amino acids. V dropped 6 bases and J dropped 1 base, with 9 bases sitting between them. The CDR3 loop is CASRDYSQETQYF. DNA for the CDR3: TGTGCCAGCAGAGACTATTCCCAAGAGACCCAGTACTTC.

A remark on this clone: The junction departs from germline at one end; a sequencing error may be responsible. The chain recombines TRBV2 with TRBJ2-1; 10 positions match TRBD2. The CDR3 spans 16 residues. Germline V CDR1 and CDR2: SNHLY, FYNNEI. This CDR3 is CTSGNPGTSASDEQFF. CDR3 sequence (DNA): TGTACCAGCGGCAACCCCGGGACTAGCGCCTCAGATGAGCAGTTCTTC.

The chain links TRBV13 to TRBJ2-5, with TRBD2 identical over 8 bases. V shed 4 bases and J 5 bases; nucleotides not matched to a gene: 9. The CDR3 is 15 residues long. CDR1 and CDR2 (germline): PRHDT, FYEKMQ (reference sequence). The CDR3 coding sequence is TGTGCCAGCAGCTCAACGGGGGGGGCCGGTGAGACCCAGTACTTC. This gives the protein CASSSTGGAGETQYF.

The V gene is TRBV10-1, the J gene TRBJ2-3; 7 bases are shared with TRBD2. With 2 bases clipped from V and 2 bases from J, the junction kept 4 bases outside the gene matches. This CDR3 contains 15 residues. The germline V gene has CDR1 WNHNN and CDR2 SYGVQD (reference sequence). CDR3 bases: TGCGCCAGCAGTGAGGCTAGCGGAAACACAGATACGCAGTATTTT. Encoded protein: CASSEASGNTDTQYF.

J is TRBJ1-1 and V is TRBV19, with TRBD1 as a possible D gene (6 bases). CDR1 LNHDA and CDR2 SQIVND come from the germline V gene (reference sequence). V lost 7 bases and J lost 5, with 17 bases in between. This CDR3 spans 14 amino acids. The CDR3 DNA reads TGTGCCAGTACCGATCAGGGGCCGGTTACTGAAGCTTTCTTT. Residues: CASTDQGPVTEAFF.

The rearrangement joins TRBV7-2 to TRBJ2-1, with TRBD1 as a possible D gene (6 bases). Germline CDR1 and CDR2: SGHTA and FQGNSA. V was pared by 3 bases and J by 6 bases, with 9 bases between. There are 13 residues in the CDR3. CDR3: CASSFQGGNEQFF. The CDR3 bases are TGTGCCAGCAGCTTCCAAGGGGGCAATGAGCAGTTCTTC.

The chain couples TRBV5-1 to TRBJ1-1; possibly TRBD1 for D (6 bases). Germline V lookup: CDR1 SGHRS, CDR2 YFSETQ. CDR3 length: 14 residues. Trimming removed 5 bases at V and 0 bases at J, with 11 bases between. CDR3 sequence: CASRSGQMNTEAFF. CDR3 nucleotide sequence: TGCGCCAGCAGGAGCGGACAGATGAACACTGAAGCTTTCTTT.

The chain uses TRBV18 and TRBJ1-1; weak D call: TRBD1 (6 bases). Trimming stripped 3 bases from V and 2 bases from J, with 13 bases between. Germline loops: CDR1 KGHSH, CDR2 LQKENI. The CDR3 contains 15 residues. CDR3 sequence: CASSPPRGINTEAFF. The CDR3 nucleotides are TGTGCCAGCTCACCCCCGAGGGGGATCAACACTGAAGCTTTCTTT.

This clone was seen only a few times. The junction shows a germline mismatch at one end, possibly a read error. The CDR3 DNA reads as TGCGCCAGCAGCCCGGGGACAGCGAACACTGAAGCTTTCTTT. Encoded protein: CASSPGTANTEAFF. The chain recombines TRBV5-4 with TRBJ1-1; 7 bases line up with TRBD1. This CDR3 contains 14 residues. Germline values: CDR1 SGHNT, CDR2 YYREEE (reference sequence).

The J gene is TRBJ2-5, the V gene TRBV7-8; 10 bases match TRBD2. Germline V gene lookup returns CDR1 SGHVS and CDR2 FQNEAQ. With 0 bases clipped from V and 0 bases from J, the junction kept 4 bases outside the gene matches. The CDR3 sequence is 17 residues long. CDR3 loop: CASSLARLAGDQETQYF. DNA for the CDR3: TGTGCCAGCAGCTTAGCCCGGCTAGCGGGGGACCAAGAGACCCAGTACTTC. Based on the CDR3 plus reference TRBV7-8 and TRBJ2-5, the full variable domain is GAGVSQSPRYKVAKRGQDVALRCDPISGHVSLFWYQQALGQGPEFLTYFQNEAQLDKSGLPSDRFFAERPEGSVSTLKIQRTQQEDSAVYLCASSLARLAGDQETQYFGPGTRLLVL.

The V gene is TRBV7-2, the J gene TRBJ1-2; 7 bases line up with TRBD1. The CDR3 is 13 residues long. Germline V gene data show CDR1 as SGHTA and CDR2 as FQGNSA. The junction had 4 bases not matched to a gene; V was cut back by 3 bases and J by 6 bases. CDR3 in DNA: TGTGCCAGCAGCTTGGGACAGCTCCATGGCTACACCTTC. It encodes CASSLGQLHGYTF.

This clone has more than one count but fewer than ten. The rearrangement uses TRBV10-3 and TRBJ1-2, with 11 nucleotides matching TRBD1. The trim removed 3 bases at V and 6 bases at J, leaving 12 bases unmatched. Germline CDR1 is ENHRY and CDR2 is SYGVKD. The CDR3 loop spans 17 amino acids. CDR3 residues: CAISDPRTGQGANGYTF. The CDR3 DNA reads TGTGCCATCAGTGACCCGCGAACTGGACAGGGGGCGAATGGCTACACCTTC.

The chain couples TRBV11-3 to TRBJ2-1, with TRBD2 as a possible D gene (7 bases). V was shortened by 6 bases and J by 5 bases, with 20 bases between the two germline ends. This CDR3 has 16 amino acids. Germline CDR1 and CDR2: SGHNT and YENEEA. The CDR3 DNA is TGTGCCAGCAGTTCGGAAAGGGGGGGGCGTGACAATGAGCAGTTCTTC. It is translated as CASSSERGGRDNEQFF.

The chain employs TRBV6-5 and TRBJ1-4; D is undetermined. V lost 7 bases to trimming and J lost 0 bases, with 9 bases between them. This CDR3 has 14 amino acids. Germline lookup yields CDR1 MNHEY and CDR2 SVGAGI. In nucleotides, the CDR3 is TGTGCCAGCATGTCGCGCGCAACTAATGAAAAACTGTTTTTT. This codes for CASMSRATNEKLFF.

The rearrangement links TRBV10-1 to TRBJ2-3, with 7 positions matching TRBD2. This CDR3 region has 16 residues. Losses at the gene ends were 5 bases for V and 0 bases for J; bases not matched to a gene: 8. Per the germline V gene, CDR1 is WNHNN and CDR2 is SYGVQD (reference sequence). The CDR3: CASSPPGAGSTDTQYF. Here the CDR3 DNA reads TGCGCCAGCAGTCCCCCAGGAGCGGGAAGCACAGATACGCAGTATTTT.

This clone was picked up one time. The rearrangement joins TRBV5-1 to TRBJ2-1, with D possibly matching TRBD2 (5 bases). The CDR3 spans 15 residues. The V and J ends lost 8 bases and 0 bases respectively, with 15 bases between them. From germline, CDR1 is SGHRS and CDR2 YFSETQ. This CDR3 reads CASGTAADSYNEQFF. The CDR3 coding sequence is TGCGCCAGTGGTACAGCGGCCGACTCCTACAATGAGCAGTTCTTC.